This entry is about one T cell receptor beta chain. What it binds is not known. This sample's TCRbeta library carried unique molecular identifier barcodes. TCRdb re-derived calls from the PCR reads in MiXCR, one entry per CDR3 protein. The sample holds approximately 980,000 distinct CDR3 sequences, about 29% seen once. This CDR3 is 14 amino acids long. Trimming pared 0 bases from V and 14 bases from J, leaving 14 bases between. The germline V gene has CDR1 LGHNA and CDR2 YNFKEQ. The sample originates from a study of T-cell reconstitution after alpha-beta-depleted transplantation in children. General study findings and limits: The authors attributed T-cell counts and diversity one year after transplant mostly to newly produced T cells. By about two months after transplant, alpha-beta T cells reportedly arose from several hundred graft clones that had expanded.

The input for sequencing was PBMCs, mostly from graft donor cells, taken 360 days after TCRalphabeta/CD19-depleted stem cell transplant. The genes are TRBV4-2 and TRBJ1-6, with a possible D match to TRBD1 (5 bases). The TCR originated in a boy less than two years old who had a stem cell transplant for SCID, so the T cells may come from the graft donor. DNA of the CDR3: TGTGCCAGCAGCCAAGAGGGACGGCCGGGATCCCTCCACTTT. This sequence encodes CASSQEGRPGSLHF.